The 31 T cell receptor beta chains listed next were all sequenced from one sample in a study of blood T cell repertoires in COVID-19. The protocol was immunoSEQ multiplex PCR, while the TCRdb copy is restricted to in-frame clones and leaves out a portion. The profile shows tens of thousands of clones, approximately 88% of them singletons. Specimen: peripheral blood. The receptors were gathered from a man aged 50-60 years with active COVID-19.

The chain's CDR3 is CASTPDRGTSGANVLTF. The CDR3 nucleotides read TGTGCCAGTACCCCGGACAGGGGAACCTCTGGGGCCAACGTCCTGACTTTC. The chain combines TRBV19 with TRBJ2-6; 9 bases map to TRBD1. Germline V CDR1 and CDR2: LNHDA, SQIVND (reference sequence). CDR3 length equals 17 residues. J was trimmed by 0 bases and V by 7 bases; bases with no gene match: 7.

This clone was recorded only once. This rearrangement joins TRBV30 to TRBJ2-7; the D gene is possibly TRBD2 (5 bases). Trimming pared 1 base from V and 4 bases from J, leaving 5 bases between. The CDR3 covers 11 residues. Looked up from germline, CDR1 is GTSNPN and CDR2 is SVGIG (reference sequence). The CDR3 sequence is CAWSGGYEQYF. Here the CDR3 DNA reads TGTGCCTGGAGTGGCGGGTACGAGCAGTACTTC. Full variable domain (outside the CDR3, taken from reference TRBV30 and TRBJ2-7): SQTIHQWPATLVQPVGSPLSLECTVEGTSNPNLYWYRQAAGRGLQLLFYSVGIGQISSEVPQNLSASRPQDRQFILSSKKLLLSDSGFYLCAWSGGYEQYFGPGTRLTVT.

The J gene is TRBJ2-6, the V gene TRBV5-4; tentatively, D is TRBD1 (6 bases). Germline V gene lookup returns CDR1 SGHNT and CDR2 YYREEE (reference sequence). Between the trimmed V and J ends, which lost 4 bases and 0 bases, there was a span of 11 bases. The CDR3 contains 16 residues. DNA of the CDR3: TGTGCCAGCAGCAGAGGACAGAGCTCTGGGGCCAACGTCCTGACTTTC. Protein: CASSRGQSSGANVLTF. Combining the CDR3 with reference TRBV5-4 and TRBJ2-6 gives the whole variable domain ETGVTQSPTHLIKTRGQQVTLRCSSQSGHNTVSWYQQALGQGPQFIFQYYREEENGRGNFPPRFSGLQFPNYSSELNVNALELDDSALYLCASSRGQSSGANVLTFGAGSRLTVL.

The genes are TRBV6-5 and TRBJ2-7, with 7 bases aligning to TRBD2. Unmatched junction bases numbered 6, after V lost 0 bases and J lost 1 base. This CDR3 is 16 amino acids long. Germline loops: CDR1 MNHEY, CDR2 SVGAGI. The CDR3 spells CASSYSQAGPSYEQYF. The CDR3 nucleotides read TGTGCCAGCAGTTACTCGCAAGCGGGACCTTCCTACGAGCAGTACTTC.

This chain connects TRBV10-3 to TRBJ2-7; D unclear. V lost 4 bases, J lost 6 bases, and 13 bases lay in between. This CDR3 is built from 13 residues. Germline lookup yields CDR1 ENHRY and CDR2 SYGVKD. CDR3 nucleotides: TGTGCCATCAGTGTTACTCCTCCGGGCGAGCAGTACTTC. Encoded protein: CAISVTPPGEQYF.

This clone has a single count. V is TRBV4-2 and J is TRBJ2-7, with TRBD1 identical over 8 bases. There are 15 residues in the CDR3. Germline values: CDR1 LGHNA, CDR2 YNFKEQ. J gave up 3 bases and V 4 bases, and 8 bases lay outside the gene matches. CDR3 loop: CASSPGTGGIYEQYF. CDR3 DNA sequence: TGTGCCAGCAGCCCGGGGACAGGAGGGATCTACGAGCAGTACTTC.

CDR3 protein: CASSHSTSGGLEQYF. CDR3 nucleotide sequence: TGCGCCAGCAGCCACTCGACTAGCGGGGGGCTCGAGCAGTACTTC. The chain carries TRBV4-3 and TRBJ2-7, with TRBD2 identical over 13 bases. The CDR3 has 15 residues. Germline V gene sequence: CDR1 LGHNA, CDR2 YSLEER. V dropped 3 bases and J dropped 6; count of bases not matched to a gene: 5.

The V call is TRBV2, the J call TRBJ1-5, with 8 positions matching TRBD1. The CDR3 runs 14 residues. Germline lookup yields CDR1 SNHLY and CDR2 FYNNEI. J was trimmed by 4 bases and V by 4 bases; bases with no gene match: 3. In DNA, the CDR3 is TGTGCCAGCAGTGGGGGACAGGAGAATCAGCCCCAGCATTTT. It specifies CASSGGQENQPQHF.

The chain employs TRBV19 and TRBJ2-3; 14 nucleotides match TRBD2. CDR1 and CDR2 (germline): LNHDA, SQIVND (reference sequence). The CDR3 has 15 amino acids. V lost 10 bases, J lost 6 bases, and 9 bases stayed unmatched. In DNA form, the CDR3 reads TGTGCCACCTTGGGACTAGCGGGAGTAGGTGATACGCAGTATTTT. Translating it yields CATLGLAGVGDTQYF. Using reference TRBV19 and TRBJ2-3 for the parts outside the CDR3, the full variable domain is DGGITQSPKYLFRKEGQNVTLSCEQNLNHDAMYWYRQDPGQGLRLIYYSQIVNDFQKGDIAEGYSVSREKKESFPLTVTSAQKNPTAFYLCATLGLAGVGDTQYFGPGTRLTVL.

As to this clone: The sample carries other DNA sequences with the same CDR3. The chain recombines TRBV9 with TRBJ2-3; D is perhaps TRBD2 (6 bases). Germline V gene lookup returns CDR1 SGDLS and CDR2 YYNGEE. The CDR3 loop spans 14 amino acids. V was trimmed by 4 bases and J by 2 bases, leaving 11 bases between them. The CDR3, as DNA: TGTGCCAGCAGCCCGGAGGGAGACACAGATACGCAGTATTTT. Translating gives CASSPEGDTDTQYF.

The chain uses TRBV6-5 and TRBJ1-1, with D possibly matching TRBD1 (5 bases). CDR3 size: 13 residues. With 5 bases removed from V and 11 bases from J, the gap between germline ends came to 18 bases. Germline V gene sequence: CDR1 MNHEY, CDR2 SVGAGI. CDR3 DNA sequence: TGTGCCAGCAGTCCACGAAACGGGGGGGAGGCTTTCTTT. Its protein product is CASSPRNGGEAFF.

This chain connects TRBV30 to TRBJ2-7; 7 bases fit TRBD2. The length of the CDR3 is 15 residues. The V segment lost 1 base and the J segment 1 base; nucleotides outside the gene matches: 7. CDR1 GTSNPN and CDR2 SVGIG come from the germline V gene (reference sequence). As DNA, the CDR3 is TGTGCCTGGAGTGAATCGGGGGGAAGTTCCTACGAGCAGTACTTC. Translated, it gives CAWSESGGSSYEQYF. Full variable domain (missing parts from reference TRBV30 and TRBJ2-7): SQTIHQWPATLVQPVGSPLSLECTVEGTSNPNLYWYRQAAGRGLQLLFYSVGIGQISSEVPQNLSASRPQDRQFILSSKKLLLSDSGFYLCAWSESGGSSYEQYFGPGTRLTVT.

The rearrangement joins TRBV28 to TRBJ2-1, with TRBD2 as a possible D gene (7 bases). This CDR3 contains 13 residues. CDR1 is MDHEN, CDR2 SYDVKM, per germline. V lost 10 bases, J lost 3 bases, and 13 bases lay in between. CDR3 amino acids: CATKRDNYNEQFF. The CDR3 region has the DNA TGTGCCACGAAGCGGGACAACTACAATGAGCAGTTCTTC.

This sequence joins TRBV7-2 and TRBJ2-1; 7 bases are a match to TRBD2. The CDR3 extends over 14 amino acids. CDR1 SGHTA and CDR2 FQGNSA come from the germline V gene. V was pared by 3 bases and J by 10 bases, with 9 bases of the junction left unmatched. The CDR3 nucleotides read TGTGCCAGCAGCTTTAGCGGGCCCTATGCCGAGCAGTTCTTC. Residues: CASSFSGPYAEQFF. The full variable domain, rest sourced from reference TRBV7-2 and TRBJ2-1, is GAGVSQSPSNKVTEKGKDVELRCDPISGHTALYWYRQSLGQGLEFLIYFQGNSAPDKSGLPSDRFSAERTGGSVSTLTIQRTQQEDSAVYLCASSFSGPYAEQFFGPGTRLTVL.

This rearrangement joins TRBV21-1 to TRBJ2-5; TRBD2, the table's D call, lacks a check against the DNA. TRBV21-1 is a recognized pseudogene. The CDR3 length is 15 residues. CDR3 DNA sequence: TGTGCCAGCAGCAAAGATAGCGGGACTGGAGAGACCCAGTACTTC. Its protein product is CASSKDSGTGETQYF.

The genes are TRBV9 and TRBJ2-3; a possible D gene is TRBD1 (6 bases). The CDR3 has 12 residues. Between the trimmed V and J ends, which lost 0 bases and 14 bases, there was a span of 13 bases. Germline CDR1 and CDR2: SGDLS and YYNGEE. CDR3 loop: CASSVDDGGAYF. The CDR3 coding sequence is TGTGCCAGCAGCGTAGATGATGGGGGCGCGTATTTT.

This chain uses TRBV5-1 with TRBJ2-7, with 7 bases lining up with TRBD1. The CDR3 totals 16 residues. Per germline, CDR1 SGHRS and CDR2 YFSETQ. The J segment lost 3 bases and the V segment lost 0 bases, leaving 9 bases of the junction unmatched. The CDR3 loop reads CASSLAITGTVYEQYF. The CDR3 bases are TGCGCCAGCAGCTTGGCCATAACAGGGACAGTCTACGAGCAGTACTTC.

Only a few counts were recorded for this clone. The gene calls are TRBV24-1 and TRBJ2-2; a possible D gene is TRBD1 (6 bases). The germline V gene has CDR1 KGHDR and CDR2 SFDVKD. Trimming left V 0 bases short and J 3 bases short, with 7 bases between. The CDR3 spans 15 residues. CDR3 in amino acids: CATSDLRTDTGELFF. CDR3 coding DNA: TGTGCCACCAGTGATTTGCGGACAGACACCGGGGAGCTGTTTTTT.

This chain uses TRBV7-3 with TRBJ2-3; TRBD1 aligns across 8 bases. The CDR3 has 15 amino acids. The junction had 8 bases not matched to a gene; V was cut back by 1 base and J by 8 bases. The germline V gene encodes CDR1 SGHTA and CDR2 FQGTGA. CDR3 nucleotides: TGTGCCAGCAGCTTAAAGCCAGGGGGCGCGGGTACGCAGTATTTT. Translated, it gives CASSLKPGGAGTQYF.

V gene TRBV28 combines with J gene TRBJ1-2; the D gene is possibly TRBD1 (6 bases). Trimming left V 6 bases short and J 3 bases short, with 14 bases between. The CDR3 runs to 14 residues. Germline CDR1 and CDR2: MDHEN and SYDVKM. CDR3 sequence: CASSPTGTYYGYTF. CDR3 nucleotides: TGTGCCAGCAGCCCCACCGGGACATACTATGGCTACACCTTC.

CDR3 amino acids: CASSLERQGLGTEAFF. The CDR3 DNA reads TGTGCCAGCAGCTTAGAGAGACAGGGTCTGGGGACTGAAGCTTTCTTT. The V and J genes are TRBV7-2 and TRBJ1-1; TRBD1 aligns across 7 bases. The germline V gene encodes CDR1 SGHTA and CDR2 FQGNSA. The CDR3 loop spans 16 amino acids. Trimming removed 1 base from V and 5 bases from J; junction bases left unmatched: 10.

This clone has a handful of counts. The genes are TRBV6-2 or TRBV6-3 and TRBJ2-7; 10 bases map to TRBD1. Germline trimming cut 8 bases from V and 4 bases from J; bases unmatched to any gene: 11. The CDR3 spans 15 residues. Germline CDR1 reads MNHEY; CDR2 reads SVGEGT. This CDR3 is CASRPWGQGSYEQYF. CDR3 DNA sequence: TGTGCCAGCCGCCCTTGGGGACAGGGGTCTTACGAGCAGTACTTC.

The chain has TRBV5-5 and TRBJ2-7; D may be TRBD2 (6 bases). Germline CDR1 is SGHKS and CDR2 is YYEKEE (reference sequence). V was trimmed by 1 base and J by 0 bases, leaving 14 bases between them. The CDR3 runs to 16 residues. CDR3 nucleotide sequence: TGTGCCAGCAGCTTGCGTCCGGGAGTGAACTCCTACGAGCAGTACTTC. This gives the protein CASSLRPGVNSYEQYF. The full variable domain, its missing parts supplied by reference TRBV5-5 and TRBJ2-7, is DAGVTQSPTHLIKTRGQQVTLRCSPISGHKSVSWYQQVLGQGPQFIFQYYEKEERGRGNFPDRFSARQFPNYSSELNVNALLLGDSALYLCASSLRPGVNSYEQYFGPGTRLTVT.

The chain employs TRBV6-5 and TRBJ1-2; a possible D gene is TRBD1 (6 bases). Germline V CDR1 and CDR2: MNHEY, SVGAGI. CDR3 length equals 15 residues. Deletions cut 5 bases from V and 4 bases from J, with 17 bases between. As DNA, the CDR3 is TGTGCCAGCAGTCTCGACCGGGACAACCTCTATGGCTACACCTTC. It encodes CASSLDRDNLYGYTF.

This clone was detected once. The J gene is TRBJ1-1, the V gene TRBV11-2; 10 nucleotides match TRBD1. The CDR3 sequence is 15 residues long. Trimming removed 2 bases from V and 6 bases from J; junction bases left unmatched: 6. CDR1 and CDR2 (germline): SGHAT, FQNNGV. CDR3 sequence (DNA): TGTGCCAGCAGCTTAAGACAGGGGGCGGAGGCTGAAGCTTTCTTT. As protein: CASSLRQGAEAEAFF.

The CDR3 coding sequence is TGCGCCAGCAGCCCGAGGACAGGGATGTACGAGCAGTACTTC. Encoded protein: CASSPRTGMYEQYF. The genes are TRBV5-1 and TRBJ2-7; 8 bases are shared with TRBD1. CDR1 and CDR2 (germline): SGHRS, YFSETQ. The junction had 7 bases not matched to a gene; V was cut back by 4 bases and J by 4 bases. The CDR3 has 14 amino acids.

The gene calls are TRBV5-6 and TRBJ1-5; D is unclear. The germline CDR1 and CDR2 sequences are SGHDT and YYEEEE. The CDR3 loop spans 15 amino acids. V was cut by 2 bases and J by 2 bases, with 11 bases left in between. Here the CDR3 reads CASSFRIEGNQPQHF. The DNA for the CDR3 is TGTGCCAGCAGCTTCCGGATTGAGGGCAATCAGCCCCAGCATTTT.

This chain connects TRBV4-1 to TRBJ2-6, with 8 bases aligning to TRBD1. J lost 1 base, V lost 1 base, and 3 bases had no gene match. CDR1 MGHRA and CDR2 YSYEKL come from the germline V gene. This CDR3 is 17 amino acids long. The CDR3 reads CASSQVGQVSGANVLTF. The CDR3 DNA reads TGCGCCAGCAGCCAAGTGGGACAGGTTTCTGGGGCCAACGTCCTGACTTTC.

The chain has TRBV6-2 or TRBV6-3 and TRBJ2-7; no definite D call. Trimming removed 4 bases from V and 3 bases from J, with 13 bases in between. From germline, CDR1 is MNHEY and CDR2 SVGEGT. CDR3 length: 14 residues. The CDR3 here is CASSLALGDYEQYF. The CDR3 coding sequence is TGTGCCAGCAGTTTAGCCCTTGGTGACTACGAGCAGTACTTC.

V gene TRBV19 combines with J gene TRBJ1-2, with D maybe TRBD1 (5 bases). Per germline, CDR1 LNHDA and CDR2 SQIVND (reference sequence). The CDR3 is 12 residues long. The V and J ends lost 4 bases and 6 bases respectively, with 9 bases between them. The CDR3 sequence: CASSTIGDGYTF. The CDR3 DNA sequence: TGTGCCAGTAGTACTATAGGGGATGGCTACACCTTC.

Only one count was recorded for this clone. V usage is TRBV5-1 and J usage is TRBJ1-1; D perhaps matches TRBD1 (6 bases). Germline CDR1 reads SGHRS; CDR2 reads YFSETQ. The CDR3 is 14 residues long. The germline V and J ends were trimmed by 4 bases and 2 bases, with 12 bases remaining between them. The CDR3 spells CASSHGQLNTEAFF. For the CDR3, the DNA is TGCGCCAGCAGCCACGGACAGCTAAACACTGAAGCTTTCTTT.